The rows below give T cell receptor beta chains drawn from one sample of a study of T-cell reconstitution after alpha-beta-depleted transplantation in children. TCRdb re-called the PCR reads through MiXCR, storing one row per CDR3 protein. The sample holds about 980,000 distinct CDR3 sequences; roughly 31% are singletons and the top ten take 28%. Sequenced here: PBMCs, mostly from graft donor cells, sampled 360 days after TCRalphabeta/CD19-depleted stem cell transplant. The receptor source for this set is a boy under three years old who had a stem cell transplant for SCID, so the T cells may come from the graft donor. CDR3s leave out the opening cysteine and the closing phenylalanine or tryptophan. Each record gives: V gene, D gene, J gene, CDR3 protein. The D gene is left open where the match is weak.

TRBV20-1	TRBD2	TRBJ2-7	SALTSGGAYEQY
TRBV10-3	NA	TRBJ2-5	AISGGQAETQY
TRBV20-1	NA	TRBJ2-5	SASGGDGQY
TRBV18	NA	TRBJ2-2	ASSRGQENTGELF
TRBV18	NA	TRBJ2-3	GSSRRTGSSTDTQY
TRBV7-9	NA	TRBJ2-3	ASTRAGLHADTQY
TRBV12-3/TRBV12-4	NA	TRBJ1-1	ASSFISQEGNTEAF
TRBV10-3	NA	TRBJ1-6	AISDPRTKLFDSPLH
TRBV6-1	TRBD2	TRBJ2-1	ASSVWRELAGDNEQF
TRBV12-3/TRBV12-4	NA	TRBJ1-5	ASSSDRLNQPQH
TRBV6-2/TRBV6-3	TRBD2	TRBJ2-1	ASSSGLAPRVRGLEQF
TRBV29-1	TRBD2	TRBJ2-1	SVARGSGGLNEQF
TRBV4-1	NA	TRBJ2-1	ASSHEPPFSYNEQF
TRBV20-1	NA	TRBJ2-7	SATRGGYEQY
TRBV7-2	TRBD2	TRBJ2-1	ASRLASGTYNEQF
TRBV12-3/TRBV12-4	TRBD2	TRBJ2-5	ASMQREKETQY